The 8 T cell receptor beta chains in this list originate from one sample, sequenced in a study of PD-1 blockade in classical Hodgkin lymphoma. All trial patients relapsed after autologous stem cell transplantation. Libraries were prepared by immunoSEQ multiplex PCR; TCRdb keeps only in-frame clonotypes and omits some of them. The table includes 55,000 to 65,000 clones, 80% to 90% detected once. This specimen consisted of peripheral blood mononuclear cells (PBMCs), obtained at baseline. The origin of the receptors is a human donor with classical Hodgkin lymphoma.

As DNA, the CDR3 is TGTGCCAGCTACCCGAGCTCCTATAATTCACCCCTCCACTTT. This gives the protein CASYPSSYNSPLHF. This chain uses TRBV27 with TRBJ1-6, with D unclear. Trimming took 8 bases from V and 0 from J, leaving 8 bases between them. Germline CDR1 reads MNHEY; CDR2 reads SMNVEV (reference sequence). There are 14 residues in the CDR3.

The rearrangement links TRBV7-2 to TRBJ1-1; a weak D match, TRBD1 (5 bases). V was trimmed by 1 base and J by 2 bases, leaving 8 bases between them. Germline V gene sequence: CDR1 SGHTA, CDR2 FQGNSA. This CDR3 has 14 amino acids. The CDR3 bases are TGTGCCAGCAGCTTAGTGGGGGACAACACTGAAGCTTTCTTT. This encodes CASSLVGDNTEAFF.

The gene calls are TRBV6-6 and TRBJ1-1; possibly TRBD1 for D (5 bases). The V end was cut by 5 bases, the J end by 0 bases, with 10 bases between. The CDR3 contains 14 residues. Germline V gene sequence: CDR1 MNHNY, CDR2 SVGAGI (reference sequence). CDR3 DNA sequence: TGTGCCAGCAGTCAGACAGTCATGAACACTGAAGCTTTCTTT. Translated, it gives CASSQTVMNTEAFF.

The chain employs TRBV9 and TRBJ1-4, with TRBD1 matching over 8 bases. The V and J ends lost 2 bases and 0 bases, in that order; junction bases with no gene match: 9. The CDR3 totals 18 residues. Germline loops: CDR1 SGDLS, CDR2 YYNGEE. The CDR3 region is CASSVSGQGLTTNEKLFF. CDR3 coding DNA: TGTGCCAGCAGCGTGAGTGGACAGGGCCTTACAACTAATGAAAAACTGTTTTTT.

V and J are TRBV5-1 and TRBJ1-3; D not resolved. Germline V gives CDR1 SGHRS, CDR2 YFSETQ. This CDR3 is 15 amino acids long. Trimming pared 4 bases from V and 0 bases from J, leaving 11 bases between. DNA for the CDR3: TGCGCCAGCAGCCAGATGGGAAGCTCTGGAAACACCATATATTTT. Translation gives CASSQMGSSGNTIYF.

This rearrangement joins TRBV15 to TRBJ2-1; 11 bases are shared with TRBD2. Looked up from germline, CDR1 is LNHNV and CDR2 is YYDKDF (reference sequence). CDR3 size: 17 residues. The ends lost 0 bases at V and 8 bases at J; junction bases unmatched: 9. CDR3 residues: CATSRDLSGGARDEQFF. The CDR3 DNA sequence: TGTGCCACCAGCAGAGACCTTAGCGGGGGGGCTCGGGATGAGCAGTTCTTC.

Written as DNA, the CDR3 is TGTGCCAGCAGTTCTCCGTACGAGCAGTACTTC. Protein product: CASSSPYEQYF. The gene calls are TRBV6-6 and TRBJ2-7, with D unclear. V was clipped by 4 bases and J by 4 bases, with 5 bases between them. Per germline, CDR1 MNHNY and CDR2 SVGAGI (reference sequence). The CDR3 runs to 11 residues.

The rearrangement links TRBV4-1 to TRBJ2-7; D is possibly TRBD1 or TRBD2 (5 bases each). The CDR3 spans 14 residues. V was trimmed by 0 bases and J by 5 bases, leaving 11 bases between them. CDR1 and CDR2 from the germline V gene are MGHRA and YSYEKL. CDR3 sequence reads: CASSQDLRGDEQYF. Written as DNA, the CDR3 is TGCGCCAGCAGCCAAGATCTGAGGGGAGACGAGCAGTACTTC.